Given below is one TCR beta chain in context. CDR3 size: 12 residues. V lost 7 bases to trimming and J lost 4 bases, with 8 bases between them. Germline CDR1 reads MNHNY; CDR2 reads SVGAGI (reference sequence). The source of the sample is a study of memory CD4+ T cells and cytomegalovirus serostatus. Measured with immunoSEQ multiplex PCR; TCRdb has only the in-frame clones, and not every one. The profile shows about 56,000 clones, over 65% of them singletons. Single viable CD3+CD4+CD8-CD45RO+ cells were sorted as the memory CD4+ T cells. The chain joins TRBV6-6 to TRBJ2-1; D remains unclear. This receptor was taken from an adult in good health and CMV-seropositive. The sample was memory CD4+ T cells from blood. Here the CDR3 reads CASTNRYNEQFF. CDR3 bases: TGTGCCAGCACTAACAGATACAATGAGCAGTTCTTC.